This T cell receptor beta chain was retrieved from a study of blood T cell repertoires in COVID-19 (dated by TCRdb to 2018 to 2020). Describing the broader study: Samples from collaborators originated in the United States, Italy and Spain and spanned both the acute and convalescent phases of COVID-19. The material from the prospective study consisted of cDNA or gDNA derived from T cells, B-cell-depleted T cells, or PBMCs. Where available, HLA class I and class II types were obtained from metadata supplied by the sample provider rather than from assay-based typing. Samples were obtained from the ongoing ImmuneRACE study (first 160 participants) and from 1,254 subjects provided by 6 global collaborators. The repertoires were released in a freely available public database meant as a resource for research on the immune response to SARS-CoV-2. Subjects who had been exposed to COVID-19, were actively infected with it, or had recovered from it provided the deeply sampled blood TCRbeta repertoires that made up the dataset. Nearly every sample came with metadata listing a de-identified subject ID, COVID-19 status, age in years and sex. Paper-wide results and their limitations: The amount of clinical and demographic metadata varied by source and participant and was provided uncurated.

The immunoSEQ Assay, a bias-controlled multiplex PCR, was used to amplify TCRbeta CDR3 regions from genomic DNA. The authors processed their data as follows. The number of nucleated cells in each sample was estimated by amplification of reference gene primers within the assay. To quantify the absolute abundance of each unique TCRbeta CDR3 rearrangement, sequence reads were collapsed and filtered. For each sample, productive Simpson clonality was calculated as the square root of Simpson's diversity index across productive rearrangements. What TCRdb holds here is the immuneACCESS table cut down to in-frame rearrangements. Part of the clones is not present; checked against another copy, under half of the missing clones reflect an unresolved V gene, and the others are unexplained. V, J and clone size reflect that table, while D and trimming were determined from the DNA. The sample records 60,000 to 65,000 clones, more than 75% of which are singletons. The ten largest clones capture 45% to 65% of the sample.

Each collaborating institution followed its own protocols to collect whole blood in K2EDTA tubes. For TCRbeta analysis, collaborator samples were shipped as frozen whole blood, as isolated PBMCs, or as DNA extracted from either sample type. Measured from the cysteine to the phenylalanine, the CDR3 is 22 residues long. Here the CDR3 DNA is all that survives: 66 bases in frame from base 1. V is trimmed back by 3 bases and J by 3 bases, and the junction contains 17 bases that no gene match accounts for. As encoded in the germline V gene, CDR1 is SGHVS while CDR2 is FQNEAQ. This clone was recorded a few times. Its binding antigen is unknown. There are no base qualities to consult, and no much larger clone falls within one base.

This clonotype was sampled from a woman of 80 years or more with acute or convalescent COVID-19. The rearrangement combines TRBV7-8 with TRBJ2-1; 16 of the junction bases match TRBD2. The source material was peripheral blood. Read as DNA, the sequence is TGTGCCAGCAGCTTGCGAAGTACTGGGACTAGCGGGAGGGTTATAGTCTACAATGAGCAGTTCTTC. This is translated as CASSLRSTGTSGRVIVYNEQFF.